What follows describes a single T cell receptor beta chain. Its antigen is currently unknown. The CDR3 has 18 residues. Germline CDR1 is SEHNR and CDR2 is FQNEAQ (reference sequence). V was shortened by 5 bases and J by 2 bases, with 19 bases between the two germline ends. The data stem from a study of shared clonotypes between healthy human individuals. The assay was immunoSEQ multiplex PCR, and TCRdb's table has in-frame clones only and misses some. The sample includes about 2.1 million clones, about 93% of them seen just once. Positively selected for CCR7, the CD45RO-negative cells used as naive CD8 cells excluded terminally differentiated effector memory CD45RA+ cells. Within Nashville, Tennessee resided all donors, each a Caucasian adult. Study findings and constraints: Non-shared clonotypes were found to have lower generation probabilities than the clonotypes that were shared by all four of the sorted-subset donors.

V gene TRBV7-9 combines with J gene TRBJ2-6, with D perhaps matching TRBD2 (6 bases). The TCR was taken from a man between 18 and 29 years old in good health. Some clones in this sample may be carry-over from other donors' samples. Sequencing was done on a sample of naive CD8+ T cells from PBMCs. The CDR3 loop reads CASSSAPGTLPGANVLTF. In DNA form, the CDR3 reads TGTGCCAGCAGCAGCGCCCCCGGGACTCTCCCTGGGGCCAACGTCCTGACTTTC.